The following is a T cell receptor (beta chain) sequence with its context. The assay was immunoSEQ multiplex PCR, and TCRdb's table has in-frame clones only and misses some. The sample has roughly 130,000 clones; roughly 86% are singletons. These data originate in a study of PD-1 blockade in mismatch repair-deficient tumors. Germline V CDR1 and CDR2: SGHAT, FQNNGV. The CDR3 sequence is 15 residues long. Losses at the gene ends were 5 bases for V and 4 bases for J; bases not matched to a gene: 3. The chain couples TRBV11-2 to TRBJ2-3; TRBD2 agrees at 13 bases. The TCR comes from an adult with mismatch repair-deficient cancer. Specimen: peripheral blood, collected almost 74 weeks after starting pembrolizumab. The CDR3 DNA sequence: TGTGCCAGCAGCAGGACTAGCGGGAGAGCAGATACGCAGTATTTT. Translation gives CASSRTSGRADTQYF.